This T cell receptor (beta chain) stems from a study of T cell changes during pregnancy in multiple sclerosis. J lost 4 bases, V lost 4 bases, and 0 bases had no gene match. The CDR3 contains 12 residues. Germline V gives CDR1 SGHVS, CDR2 FQNEAQ. Some clones are missing from TCRdb's copy, which holds only in-frame ones; the method was immunoSEQ multiplex PCR. The sample lists about 80,000 clones; 70% to 90% were seen once. The receptor was isolated from a female donor with multiple sclerosis, enrolled in a pregnancy study. The source was peripheral blood, collected before pregnancy. This rearrangement joins TRBV7-8 to TRBJ1-2, with 7 bases fitting TRBD1. The CDR3 loop reads CASSWDSYGYTF. Here the CDR3 DNA reads TGTGCCAGCAGCTGGGACAGCTATGGCTACACCTTC.